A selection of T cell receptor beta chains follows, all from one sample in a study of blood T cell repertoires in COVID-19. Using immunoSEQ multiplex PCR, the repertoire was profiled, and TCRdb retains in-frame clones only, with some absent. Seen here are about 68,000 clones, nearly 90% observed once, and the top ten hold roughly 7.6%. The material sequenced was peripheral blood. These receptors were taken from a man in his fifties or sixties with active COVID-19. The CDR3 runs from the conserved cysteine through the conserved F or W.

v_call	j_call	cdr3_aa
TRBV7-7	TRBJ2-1	CASSPGTSRNNEQFF
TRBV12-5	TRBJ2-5	CASQRGGLETQYF
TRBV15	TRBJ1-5	CATSRFPGPQHF
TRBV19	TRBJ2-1	CASSITVGSGVYNEQFF
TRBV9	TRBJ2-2	CASSPAWDRGLAGELFF
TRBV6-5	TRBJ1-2	CASSYSGLEQPYGYTF
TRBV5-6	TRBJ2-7	CASSSGPGRYEQYF
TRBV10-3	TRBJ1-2	CAIRVTGFNGYTF
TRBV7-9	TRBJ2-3	CASRGDRTSTDTQYF
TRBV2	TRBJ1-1	CASRPRDSHFGEAFF
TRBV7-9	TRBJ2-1	CASSSFNEQFF
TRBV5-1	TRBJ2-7	CASSLVDGIHEQYF
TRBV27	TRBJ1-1	CASSRQGLNTEAFF
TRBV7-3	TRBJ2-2	CASSSGQGGRTGELFF
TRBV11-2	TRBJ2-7	CASSLGSLYEQYF
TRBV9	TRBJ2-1	CASTPGSSYNEQFF
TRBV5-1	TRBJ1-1	CASSRTDMNTEAFF
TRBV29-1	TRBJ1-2	CSVPLQGRANYGYTF
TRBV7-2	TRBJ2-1	CASSLEGSAGGGQFF
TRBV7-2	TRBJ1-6	CASSSGYNSPLHF
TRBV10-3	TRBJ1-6	CATRDRDSPLHF
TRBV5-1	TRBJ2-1	CASSLGSYSYNEQFF